These 17 T cell receptor beta chains came from one sample sequenced in a study of tumor T cells in aggressive B-cell lymphoma. Produced via immunoSEQ multiplex PCR; TCRdb's table is partial and in-frame only. Of a few thousand clones detected, about four fifths appear once; the ten largest clones hold 45% to 55%. Sequenced: tumor tissue. Receptors originate from an adult with diffuse large B cell lymphoma.

The genes are TRBV11-2 and TRBJ1-1; tentatively, D is TRBD1 (6 bases). V was shortened by 3 bases and J by 0 bases, with 14 bases between the two germline ends. There are 16 residues in the CDR3. The germline gives CDR1 SGHAT, CDR2 FQNNGV. The CDR3 loop is CASSFSGVGMNTEAFF. The CDR3 DNA is TGTGCCAGCAGCTTCTCAGGGGTGGGGATGAACACTGAAGCTTTCTTT.

This clone has just a few counts. The chain recombines TRBV18 with TRBJ2-5; maybe TRBD2 (6 bases). Germline CDR1 reads KGHSH; CDR2 reads LQKENI. The germline V and J ends were trimmed by 6 bases and 2 bases, with 16 bases remaining between them. This CDR3 comprises 15 residues. The CDR3 region is CASSRTVGGQETQYF. The CDR3 nucleotides read TGTGCCAGCTCTCGAACCGTGGGAGGACAAGAGACCCAGTACTTC.

The CDR3, as DNA: TGTGCCAGCAGTTTGCGGATCAATCAGCCCCAGCATTTT. This sequence encodes CASSLRINQPQHF. The V call is TRBV27, the J call TRBJ1-5; D ambiguous. This CDR3 is 13 amino acids long. Germline V gene data show CDR1 as MNHEY and CDR2 as SMNVEV (reference sequence). Trimming removed 3 bases from V and 3 bases from J, with 6 bases in between.

Written as DNA, the CDR3 is TGTGCCAGCAGCTCCCTCCAGGACAGGGGCGATAATGAGCAGTTCTTC. It translates to CASSSLQDRGDNEQFF. The J gene is TRBJ2-1, the V gene TRBV7-9, with 9 positions matching TRBD1. CDR3 size: 16 residues. Germline CDR1 reads SEHNR; CDR2 reads FQNEAQ (reference sequence). V was clipped by 4 bases and J by 7 bases; unmatched bases: 11.

V is TRBV15 and J is TRBJ1-5; D is undetermined. Germline CDR1 LNHNV, CDR2 YYDKDF (reference sequence). V lost 1 base to trimming and J lost 0 bases, with 4 bases between them. The CDR3 has 14 amino acids. The chain's CDR3 is CATSRGDSNQPQHF. The CDR3 region has the DNA TGTGCCACCAGCAGAGGCGATAGCAATCAGCCCCAGCATTTT.

The table lists this clone with a count of one. The chain recombines TRBV28 with TRBJ2-7, with 7 bases fitting TRBD2. V lost 8 bases, J lost 3 bases, and 4 bases stayed unmatched. Per the germline V gene, CDR1 is MDHEN and CDR2 is SYDVKM. The CDR3 is 12 amino acids. CDR3 sequence reads: CASGRALYEQYF. The CDR3 DNA follows: TGTGCCAGCGGGAGGGCCCTCTACGAGCAGTACTTC.

The chain employs TRBV2 and TRBJ1-2, with D possibly matching TRBD1 (5 bases). Trimming stripped 8 bases from V and 0 bases from J, with 10 bases between. The length of the CDR3 is 13 residues. CDR1 is SNHLY and CDR2 is FYNNEI in the germline V gene. The CDR3 bases are TGTGCCAGCCAGGGTTTGGCTAACTATGGCTACACCTTC. Protein product: CASQGLANYGYTF.

The V and J genes are TRBV9 and TRBJ2-7, with 8 bases lining up with TRBD2. Germline V gene lookup returns CDR1 SGDLS and CDR2 YYNGEE. This CDR3 comprises 15 residues. The V and J ends lost 0 bases and 3 bases, in that order; junction bases with no gene match: 5. In DNA, the CDR3 is TGTGCCAGCAGCGTAGGGAGCGGGAGTATCTACGAGCAGTACTTC. Translating it yields CASSVGSGSIYEQYF.

The CDR3 nucleotides are TGTGCCAGTAGTATCGAGGACAGGGAAGCTTTCTTT. Its protein product is CASSIEDREAFF. The chain is built from TRBV19 and TRBJ1-1; 7 bases are shared with TRBD1. In germline, CDR1 is LNHDA, CDR2 SQIVND (reference sequence). This CDR3 contains 12 residues. V was pared by 3 bases and J by 8 bases, with 3 bases of the junction left unmatched.

This clone was detected once. The chain uses TRBV28 and TRBJ2-1; TRBD2 matches 7 bases. Germline V gene sequence: CDR1 MDHEN, CDR2 SYDVKM. J was trimmed by 6 bases and V by 10 bases; bases with no gene match: 12. This CDR3 region has 14 residues. The DNA of the CDR3 is TGTGCCACTGGTGGGCGGGAGCCTCGCAATGAGCAGTTCTTC. Residues: CATGGREPRNEQFF.

The V and J genes are TRBV19 and TRBJ1-6; 7 positions agree with TRBD1. The CDR3 runs to 14 residues. V dropped 3 bases and J dropped 8; count of bases not matched to a gene: 4. The germline V gene encodes CDR1 LNHDA and CDR2 SQIVND (reference sequence). The CDR3 DNA reads TGTGCCAGTAGTATCACTCAGGGGGATTCACCCCTCCACTTT. This gives the protein CASSITQGDSPLHF.

The chain is built from TRBV11-2 and TRBJ1-5; D is ambiguous. The CDR3 is 13 residues long. V was pared by 1 base and J by 5 bases, with 6 bases between. CDR1 is SGHAT, CDR2 FQNNGV, per germline. The CDR3 DNA follows: TGTGCCAGCAGCTTAGGGCTCGATCAGCCCCAGCATTTT. Amino acid sequence: CASSLGLDQPQHF.

V usage is TRBV5-1 and J usage is TRBJ1-2, with D perhaps TRBD1 (6 bases). Trimming removed 6 bases from V and 9 bases from J, with 21 bases in between. The germline CDR1 and CDR2 sequences are SGHRS and YFSETQ. This CDR3 has 14 amino acids. The CDR3 nucleotides are TGCGCCAGCAACCGGGGTGGCAGGGGATTAAGCTACACCTTC. It codes for CASNRGGRGLSYTF.

V usage is TRBV23-1 and J usage is TRBJ1-5; weak D call: TRBD1 (6 bases). TRBV23-1 counts as an open reading frame of uncertain function. The CDR3 totals 12 residues. V lost 3 bases and J lost 10, with 10 bases in between. This CDR3 is CASSQYRDPQHF. In nucleotides, the CDR3 is TGCGCCAGCAGTCAGTACAGGGATCCCCAGCATTTT.

This chain joins TRBV5-6 and TRBJ2-1; D ambiguous. Germline CDR1 SGHDT, CDR2 YYEEEE. The CDR3 extends over 16 amino acids. Trimming pared 2 bases from V and 0 bases from J, leaving 12 bases between. The CDR3 DNA reads TGTGCCAGCAGCTTCACAGAACGTAGCTCCTACAATGAGCAGTTCTTC. It specifies CASSFTERSSYNEQFF.

The rearrangement uses TRBV6-6 and TRBJ1-2; tentatively, D is TRBD1 (6 bases). Trimming took 7 bases from V and 7 from J, leaving 13 bases between them. The CDR3 has 12 residues. Germline-derived CDR1 and CDR2 are MNHNY and SVGAGI (reference sequence). CDR3: CASKMNRAGYTF. Written as DNA, the CDR3 is TGTGCCAGCAAAATGAACAGGGCTGGCTACACCTTC.

The chain is built from TRBV2 and TRBJ2-2; the match to TRBD1 covers 9 bases. The germline gives CDR1 SNHLY, CDR2 FYNNEI. This CDR3 contains 16 residues. J lost 4 bases, V lost 6 bases, and 9 bases had no gene match. Here the CDR3 reads CASRDQNRGRTGELFF. The DNA of the CDR3 is TGTGCCAGCAGAGATCAAAACAGGGGGCGCACCGGGGAGCTGTTTTTT.